The entry that follows covers one T cell receptor (beta chain) sequence. This specimen belongs to a study of CD8 T cells in Susac syndrome. CDR3 length: 11 residues. The V and J ends lost 0 bases and 5 bases respectively, with 4 bases between them. In germline, CDR1 is SQVTM, CDR2 ANQGSEA. RNA was extracted with the RNeasy kit, and a quantity of about 0.5 to 1 ug was reverse transcribed using random hexamers. TCRdb analysed the immunoSEQ multiplex PCR reads with MiXCR anew, one entry per CDR3 protein. The sample comprises about 85,000 distinct CDR3 sequences, approximately 95% of which are singletons, and roughly 0.46% rests with the top ten. Sequencing of TCR beta drew on CD8+ and CD4+ T cells from blood.

The gene calls are TRBV29-1 and TRBJ1-1; D gene unclear. Sequenced input: CD8+ T cells from PBMCs. The source of this sequence is a human donor with Susac syndrome. CDR3 protein: CSVEDPTEAFF. For the CDR3, the DNA is TGCAGCGTTGAAGATCCGACTGAAGCTTTCTTT.